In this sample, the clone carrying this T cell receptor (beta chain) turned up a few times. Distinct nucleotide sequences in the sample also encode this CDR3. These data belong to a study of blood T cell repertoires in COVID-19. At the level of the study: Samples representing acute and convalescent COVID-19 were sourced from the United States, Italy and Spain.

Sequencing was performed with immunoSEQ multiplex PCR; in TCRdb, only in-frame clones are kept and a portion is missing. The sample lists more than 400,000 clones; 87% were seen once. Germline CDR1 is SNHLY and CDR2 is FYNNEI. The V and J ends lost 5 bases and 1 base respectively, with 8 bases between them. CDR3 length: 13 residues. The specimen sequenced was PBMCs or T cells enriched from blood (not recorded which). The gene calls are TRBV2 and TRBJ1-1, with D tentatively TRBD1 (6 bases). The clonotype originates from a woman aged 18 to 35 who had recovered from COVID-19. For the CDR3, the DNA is TGTGCCAGCAGTCGGGGACAGAACACTGAAGCTTTCTTT. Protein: CASSRGQNTEAFF. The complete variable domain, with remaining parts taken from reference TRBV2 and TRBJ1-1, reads EPEVTQTPSHQVTQMGQEVILRCVPISNHLYFYWYRQILGQKVEFLVSFYNNEISEKSEIFDDQFSVERPDGSNFTLKIRSTKLEDSAMYFCASSRGQNTEAFFGQGTRLTVV.